Listed below are T cell receptor beta chains from one sample, sequenced in a study of lymphopenia after photon versus proton radiotherapy. Only in-frame clones appear in the TCRdb table, and some are missing; sequencing was by immunoSEQ multiplex PCR. The table has around 42,000 clones, approximately 83% seen once. The sequenced sample was peripheral blood, obtained from a patient treated with photon-based radiotherapy. These TCRs come from a man between 40 and 49 years old with gastric cancer. CDR3s include the opening cysteine and the closing phenylalanine or tryptophan. The order of the fields is clone size, D gene, V gene, J gene, CDR3 DNA, CDR3 protein. The D gene is left open where the match is weak. Only part of the rows carry a size: once, few, many, or a class if the clone is expanded.

size: medium-sized; D: NA; V: TRBV7-3; J: TRBJ2-7; DNA: TGTGCCAGCAGCCCTACAGGTGGGGGCTACGAGCAGTACTTC; CDR3: CASSPTGGGYEQYF
size: NA; D: TRBD2; V: TRBV7-2; J: TRBJ2-3; DNA: TGTGCCAGCAGCCACTATCTCGCGGGGGGGCGCACAGATACGCAGTATTTT; CDR3: CASSHYLAGGRTDTQYF
size: NA; D: TRBD1; V: TRBV11-2; J: TRBJ2-7; DNA: TGTGCCAGCAGCTTAGAAGGACAGGGGGCGACAGAGCAGTACTTC; CDR3: CASSLEGQGATEQYF
size: NA; D: NA; V: TRBV9; J: TRBJ2-7; DNA: TGTGCCAGCAGCGGTGTGGCGGGGCCCAACGAGCAGTACTTC; CDR3: CASSGVAGPNEQYF
size: once; D: NA; V: TRBV30; J: TRBJ2-1; DNA: TGTGCCTGGAGTGGCGGACACAATGAGCAGTTCTTC; CDR3: CAWSGGHNEQFF
size: NA; D: NA; V: TRBV7-2; J: TRBJ1-2; DNA: TGTGCCAGCAGCCCCTCGGCAGGCTATGGCTACACCTTC; CDR3: CASSPSAGYGYTF
size: NA; D: TRBD1; V: TRBV9; J: TRBJ1-4; DNA: TGTGCCAGCAGCGTGGGACAGGGGAGTGAAAAACTGTTTTTT; CDR3: CASSVGQGSEKLFF
size: NA; D: NA; V: TRBV7-9; J: TRBJ1-1; DNA: TGTGCCAGCAGCCCCGATGCCTCGGGTATGAACACTGAAGCTTTCTTT; CDR3: CASSPDASGMNTEAFF
size: NA; D: TRBD1; V: TRBV30; J: TRBJ1-2; DNA: TGTGCCTGGAGCGGGACAGCCTATGGCTACACCTTC; CDR3: CAWSGTAYGYTF
size: NA; D: NA; V: TRBV7-2; J: TRBJ1-5; DNA: TGTGCCAGCAGCAACGCCGCAGGCAACAATCAGCCCCAGCATTTT; CDR3: CASSNAAGNNQPQHF
size: NA; D: NA; V: TRBV7-3; J: TRBJ2-2; DNA: TGTGCCAGCAGCCCCGACAGAAACACCGGGGAGCTGTTTTTT; CDR3: CASSPDRNTGELFF
size: once; D: TRBD2; V: TRBV18; J: TRBJ2-1; DNA: TGTGCCAGCTCACCAAGGGAGACTAGCGGGAACAATGAGCAGTTCTTC; CDR3: CASSPRETSGNNEQFF
size: NA; D: TRBD2; V: TRBV4-3; J: TRBJ2-5; DNA: TGCGCCAGCAGCCAAGATTCCTCCGGGGGGTGGGAGACCCAGTACTTC; CDR3: CASSQDSSGGWETQYF
size: NA; D: NA; V: TRBV11-2; J: TRBJ1-3; DNA: TGTGCCAGCAGCTTAGTAGGTCAGGGCGTCGGTGGAAACACCATATATTTT; CDR3: CASSLVGQGVGGNTIYF
size: NA; D: NA; V: TRBV6-4; J: TRBJ2-7; DNA: TGTGCCAGCAGTGACTCCCAACCAGGTTACTACGAGCAGTACTTC; CDR3: CASSDSQPGYYEQYF
size: NA; D: NA; V: TRBV19; J: TRBJ2-7; DNA: TGTGCCAGTAGTATAGGGACAGGCCGGGGGGAGCAGTACTTC; CDR3: CASSIGTGRGEQYF
size: NA; D: TRBD1; V: TRBV6-6; J: TRBJ1-1; DNA: TGTGCCAGCAGTACAACCAGGGGGATGAACACTGAAGCTTTCTTT; CDR3: CASSTTRGMNTEAFF
size: NA; D: NA; V: TRBV13; J: TRBJ2-5; DNA: TGTGCCAGCAGCTTAAGGTCAGGGGAACAAGAGACCCAGTACTTC; CDR3: CASSLRSGEQETQYF
size: NA; D: NA; V: TRBV7-2; J: TRBJ1-2; DNA: TGTGCCAGCAGCCCCGACAGTGCGAACTATGGCTACACCTTC; CDR3: CASSPDSANYGYTF
size: NA; D: NA; V: TRBV29-1; J: TRBJ1-1; DNA: TGCAGCGTCTCAAGGTGGGACCCGGGGAACACTGAAGCTTTCTTT; CDR3: CSVSRWDPGNTEAFF
size: NA; D: NA; V: TRBV4-1; J: TRBJ2-7; DNA: TGCGCCAGCAGCCCCCCTTTCGCAGGGCCCAGACAGCAGTACTTC; CDR3: CASSPPFAGPRQQYF
size: NA; D: NA; V: TRBV7-3; J: TRBJ1-5; DNA: TGTGCCAGCAGCTTGGACAGAGGCCAGCCCCAGCATTTT; CDR3: CASSLDRGQPQHF
size: NA; D: TRBD1; V: TRBV5-1; J: TRBJ1-2; DNA: TGCGCCAGCACCTTGACAGGGGACAGTAACTATGGCTACACCTTC; CDR3: CASTLTGDSNYGYTF
size: NA; D: NA; V: TRBV14; J: TRBJ1-6; DNA: TGTGCCAGCAGCCAAGTGCACAAGAGTTCACCCCTCCACTTT; CDR3: CASSQVHKSSPLHF
size: NA; D: TRBD2; V: TRBV5-1; J: TRBJ2-5; DNA: TGCGCCAGCAGCCCGGGGACTAGCGGGGGCGAAGAGACCCAGTACTTC; CDR3: CASSPGTSGGEETQYF
size: NA; D: NA; V: TRBV27; J: TRBJ2-6; DNA: TGTGCCAGCAGTTTATCGAGCCCGTCTGGGGCCAACGTCCTGACTTTC; CDR3: CASSLSSPSGANVLTF
size: NA; D: TRBD1; V: TRBV7-2; J: TRBJ2-3; DNA: TGTGCCAGCAGCCAGGACAGGGGCAGGGATACGCAGTATTTT; CDR3: CASSQDRGRDTQYF
size: NA; D: NA; V: TRBV6-5; J: TRBJ1-1; DNA: TGTGCCAGCAGTTACTTGGGGGGCCCGAACACTGAAGCTTTCTTT; CDR3: CASSYLGGPNTEAFF
size: NA; D: NA; V: TRBV5-4; J: TRBJ1-6; DNA: TGTGCCAGCAGCCCAGGAGGGGAAAGGGGATATAATTCACCCCTCCACTTT; CDR3: CASSPGGERGYNSPLHF
size: once; D: NA; V: TRBV15; J: TRBJ1-1; DNA: TGTGCCACCAGCCCAGGACACCAGAACACTGAAGCTTTCTTT; CDR3: CATSPGHQNTEAFF
size: NA; D: NA; V: TRBV4-1; J: TRBJ1-1; DNA: TGCGCCAGCAGCCAACGGGGCGAGGGCACTGAAGCTTTCTTT; CDR3: CASSQRGEGTEAFF
size: few; D: TRBD2; V: TRBV7-6; J: TRBJ2-7; DNA: TGTGCCAGCAGCTATTTCGCGGGGGGGCCCGAGCAGTACTTC; CDR3: CASSYFAGGPEQYF
size: NA; D: NA; V: TRBV29-1; J: TRBJ1-5; DNA: TGCAGCGTTGGGGCAGGGGCCCCAAATCAGCCCCAGCATTTT; CDR3: CSVGAGAPNQPQHF
size: NA; D: TRBD1; V: TRBV7-9; J: TRBJ1-1; DNA: TGTGCCAGCAGCCCAGCGACAGGGGCAATGAACACTGAAGCTTTCTTT; CDR3: CASSPATGAMNTEAFF
size: NA; D: TRBD1; V: TRBV2; J: TRBJ2-5; DNA: TGTGCCAGCAGGGGGGACAGATCACAAGAGACCCAGTACTTC; CDR3: CASRGDRSQETQYF
size: once; D: TRBD1; V: TRBV4-3; J: TRBJ1-5; DNA: TGCGCCAGCAGCCCCGACAGGGTCAGCAATCAGCCCCAGCATTTT; CDR3: CASSPDRVSNQPQHF
size: NA; D: NA; V: TRBV7-6; J: TRBJ1-1; DNA: TGTGCCAGCAGCCCATCGGACACTGAAGCTTTCTTT; CDR3: CASSPSDTEAFF
size: NA; D: TRBD1; V: TRBV5-6; J: TRBJ2-5; DNA: TGTGCCAGCACCAGACAGGGGGGCACGGAGACCCAGTACTTC; CDR3: CASTRQGGTETQYF
size: NA; D: NA; V: TRBV7-8; J: TRBJ1-1; DNA: TGTGCCAGCAGCTTCGAGACAGGACTGAACACTGAAGCTTTCTTT; CDR3: CASSFETGLNTEAFF
size: once; D: TRBD1; V: TRBV2; J: TRBJ1-2; DNA: TGTGCCAGCTCCGTAGAGCAGGGGGACTATGGCTACACCTTC; CDR3: CASSVEQGDYGYTF
size: NA; D: NA; V: TRBV28; J: TRBJ1-1; DNA: TGTGCCAGCAGTAGACTCGGGGGTAAGGCTTTCTTT; CDR3: CASSRLGGKAFF
size: NA; D: NA; V: TRBV2; J: TRBJ2-1; DNA: TGTGCCACGGTGGCGGGGCCCAATGAGCAGTTCTTC; CDR3: CATVAGPNEQFF
size: once; D: TRBD2; V: TRBV5-1; J: TRBJ2-2; DNA: TGCGCCAGCAGCCTCAGCGGGGAGAACACCGGGGAGCTGTTTTTT; CDR3: CASSLSGENTGELFF
size: NA; D: NA; V: TRBV19; J: TRBJ2-2; DNA: TGTGCCAGTCGACAGGGAGGGGAGACCGGGGAGCTGTTTTTT; CDR3: CASRQGGETGELFF
size: NA; D: NA; V: TRBV11-2; J: TRBJ2-5; DNA: TGTGCCAGCAGCTTAGAGGCAGAGACCCAGTACTTC; CDR3: CASSLEAETQYF
size: NA; D: TRBD1; V: TRBV4-1; J: TRBJ2-7; DNA: TGCGCCAGCAGCCAAACCGGGACAGGGGGCGACGACGAGCAGTACTTC; CDR3: CASSQTGTGGDDEQYF
size: NA; D: NA; V: TRBV15; J: TRBJ1-1; DNA: TGTGCCACCAGCAGAGCCATAGGGGGGATCAACACTGAAGCTTTCTTT; CDR3: CATSRAIGGINTEAFF
size: NA; D: TRBD2; V: TRBV5-4; J: TRBJ2-5; DNA: TGTGCCAGCAGCTTGGATGGGGCGGGGGGCACCCAAGAGACCCAGTACTTC; CDR3: CASSLDGAGGTQETQYF
size: NA; D: NA; V: TRBV7-9; J: TRBJ1-1; DNA: TGTGCCAGCAGCTTATCCCCCATGACTCGTCCTGAAGCTTTCTTT; CDR3: CASSLSPMTRPEAFF
size: NA; D: NA; V: TRBV6-1; J: TRBJ1-5; DNA: TGTGCCAGCAGTGGGAGGGCAGGGTCCCAGCATTTT; CDR3: CASSGRAGSQHF
size: NA; D: NA; V: TRBV4-3; J: TRBJ1-2; DNA: TGCGCCAGCAGCCAAGAAGGGGTCGGGGGCGTTTATGGCTACACCTTC; CDR3: CASSQEGVGGVYGYTF
size: NA; D: NA; V: TRBV19; J: TRBJ1-1; DNA: TGTGCCAGTAGTATAGGTAGAGAAGCGAACACTGAAGCTTTCTTT; CDR3: CASSIGREANTEAFF
size: NA; D: NA; V: TRBV11-3; J: TRBJ2-1; DNA: TGTGCCAGCAGCCCCGGGCCCCAAAACAATGAGCAGTTCTTC; CDR3: CASSPGPQNNEQFF
size: NA; D: TRBD1; V: TRBV5-1; J: TRBJ1-4; DNA: TGCGCCAGCAGCTCCGGGACAGGCATTGAAAAACTGTTTTTT; CDR3: CASSSGTGIEKLFF
size: NA; D: NA; V: TRBV5-1; J: TRBJ1-1; DNA: TGCGCCAGCAGCCATGGGGCCTCAGGGGTTTTTTTCGAAGCTTTCTTT; CDR3: CASSHGASGVFFEAFF
size: NA; D: TRBD1; V: TRBV18; J: TRBJ2-5; DNA: TGTGCCAGCTCACAGGGACAGCAAGAGACCCAGTACTTC; CDR3: CASSQGQQETQYF
size: few; D: NA; V: TRBV7-2; J: TRBJ1-5; DNA: TGTGCCAGCAGCTTAGGGCCAGGGTATAGCAATCAGCCCCAGCATTTT; CDR3: CASSLGPGYSNQPQHF
size: NA; D: TRBD2; V: TRBV5-8; J: TRBJ2-3; DNA: TGTGCCAGCAGCGCAGGACTAGCGGGGGGGTCGAGCACAGATACGCAGTATTTT; CDR3: CASSAGLAGGSSTDTQYF
size: NA; D: NA; V: TRBV27; J: TRBJ1-5; DNA: TGTGCCAGCAGAGCGTGGCAGCCCAATCAGCCCCAGCATTTT; CDR3: CASRAWQPNQPQHF